Shown below are 12 T cell receptor beta chains from a single sample sequenced in a study of shared clonotypes between healthy human individuals. Sequenced by immunoSEQ multiplex PCR; TCRdb stores in-frame clones only, minus some. Seen here are 600,000 to 800,000 clones, approximately 77% observed once, and the top ten hold more than 1.5%. Source material: memory CD4+ T cells sorted from blood. Specified subset: CD45RA-negative fraction. The receptor source for this set is a woman in her 30s in good health.

In this sample, this clone turned up a few times. This chain uses TRBV6-5 with TRBJ1-4; possibly TRBD1 for D (6 bases). The CDR3 has 15 residues. Germline-derived CDR1 and CDR2 are MNHEY and SVGAGI. V gave up 6 bases and J gave up 0 bases, with 11 bases separating them. CDR3 in amino acids: CASRKQGATNEKLFF. The DNA of the CDR3 is TGTGCCAGCAGAAAACAGGGCGCAACTAATGAAAAACTGTTTTTT.

The rearrangement joins TRBV6-6 to TRBJ1-5; TRBD1 might be the D (6 bases). This CDR3 region has 13 residues. V was shortened by 10 bases and J by 5 bases, with 15 bases between the two germline ends. The germline CDR1 and CDR2 sequences are MNHNY and SVGAGI (reference sequence). CDR3 DNA: TGTGCCACGGTCCGGGACACTTATCAGCCCCAGCATTTT. It specifies CATVRDTYQPQHF.

This clone was picked up one time. The chain employs TRBV6-1 and TRBJ2-7; 8 nucleotides align to TRBD1. J gave up 1 base and V 8 bases, and 7 bases lay outside the gene matches. This CDR3 has 14 amino acids. In germline, CDR1 is MNHNS, CDR2 SASEGT. The CDR3 spells CASYGTGISYEQYF. In DNA form, the CDR3 reads TGTGCCAGCTACGGGACAGGAATTTCCTACGAGCAGTACTTC.

This clone was recorded a few times. The V call is TRBV28, the J call TRBJ1-5; D gene ambiguous. V was shortened by 3 bases and J by 1 base, with 13 bases between the two germline ends. Looked up from germline, CDR1 is MDHEN and CDR2 is SYDVKM. CDR3 length: 16 residues. The CDR3 is CASSFSPGYSNQPQHF. The CDR3 DNA reads as TGTGCCAGCAGTTTTTCCCCGGGGTACAGCAATCAGCCCCAGCATTTT.

This clone was detected ten times or more. This rearrangement joins TRBV15 to TRBJ2-3; 11 positions agree with TRBD2. The length of the CDR3 is 14 residues. The V gene end was trimmed by 2 bases and the J gene end by 11 bases; junction bases not matched to a gene: 6. Germline V gene sequence: CDR1 LNHNV, CDR2 YYDKDF (reference sequence). The CDR3 nucleotides are TGTGCCACCAGCAGAACTAGCGGGAGAGAGAAGCAGTATTTT. Its protein is CATSRTSGREKQYF.

The rearrangement uses TRBV5-1 and TRBJ2-5, with D perhaps matching TRBD1 (6 bases). This CDR3 has 16 amino acids. Germline CDR1 SGHRS, CDR2 YFSETQ. The ends were cut back, 0 bases at V and 5 bases at J, with 17 bases in the middle. The CDR3 nucleotides are TGCGCCAGCAGCTTGGATGGACAGCCAGTGGCGGAGACCCAGTACTTC. It is translated as CASSLDGQPVAETQYF.

This clone has only a few counts. The chain has TRBV30 and TRBJ1-1; TRBD1 agrees at 8 bases. The CDR3 loop spans 13 amino acids. The V segment lost 5 bases and the J segment 3 bases; nucleotides outside the gene matches: 5. Germline V lookup: CDR1 GTSNPN, CDR2 SVGIG (reference sequence). The CDR3 bases are TGTGCCTGGCAGGACAGGGTGGACACTGAAGCTTTCTTT. Its protein is CAWQDRVDTEAFF.

This clone was detected only a few times. The chain employs TRBV7-9 and TRBJ2-3; 10 positions match TRBD2. The V gene's germline CDR1 is SEHNR and CDR2 FQNEAQ (reference sequence). After removal of 5 bases from V and 0 bases from J, the junction contained 8 bases not matched to a gene. This CDR3 region has 17 residues. The CDR3 is CASSPTRLAGSTDTQYF. The DNA of the CDR3 is TGTGCCAGCAGCCCGACCCGACTAGCGGGTAGCACAGATACGCAGTATTTT.

The rearrangement links TRBV28 to TRBJ1-1, with 9 nucleotides matching TRBD1. This CDR3 spans 13 amino acids. Per the germline V gene, CDR1 is MDHEN and CDR2 is SYDVKM. The J segment lost 4 bases and the V segment lost 6 bases, leaving 3 bases of the junction unmatched. DNA of the CDR3: TGTGCCAGCAGGTGGACAGGGGTCACTGAAGCTTTCTTT. It specifies CASRWTGVTEAFF.

This clone came up a few times. V and J are TRBV7-8 and TRBJ2-1; 8 nucleotides match TRBD2. CDR3 length equals 14 residues. V shed 5 bases and J 4 bases; nucleotides not matched to a gene: 4. CDR1 is SGHVS and CDR2 is FQNEAQ in the germline V gene. The CDR3 DNA follows: TGTGCCAGCAGCCCCGGGACTAGGTACAATGAGCAGTTCTTC. Translated: CASSPGTRYNEQFF. Filled out from reference TRBV7-8 and TRBJ2-1, the complete variable domain reads GAGVSQSPRYKVAKRGQDVALRCDPISGHVSLFWYQQALGQGPEFLTYFQNEAQLDKSGLPSDRFFAERPEGSVSTLKIQRTQQEDSAVYLCASSPGTRYNEQFFGPGTRLTVL.

This chain connects TRBV7-9 to TRBJ2-6, with D uncertain. Trimming removed 5 bases at V and 2 bases at J, with 7 bases between. The germline gives CDR1 SEHNR, CDR2 FQNEAQ (reference sequence). The CDR3 totals 14 residues. CDR3 coding DNA: TGTGCCAGCAGCGAAAGAACTGGGGCCAACGTCCTGACTTTC. This encodes CASSERTGANVLTF.

This rearrangement joins TRBV5-1 to TRBJ2-5; 11 nucleotides agree with TRBD2. This CDR3 has 16 residues. From germline, CDR1 is SGHRS and CDR2 YFSETQ. V dropped 4 bases and J dropped 0; count of bases not matched to a gene: 5. CDR3 sequence: CASSQGLAAYQETQYF. DNA of the CDR3: TGCGCCAGCAGCCAGGGACTAGCGGCGTACCAAGAGACCCAGTACTTC. The full variable domain, rest sourced from reference TRBV5-1 and TRBJ2-5, is KAGVTQTPRYLIKTRGQQVTLSCSPISGHRSVSWYQQTPGQGLQFLFEYFSETQRNKGNFPGRFSGRQFSNSRSEMNVSTLELGDSALYLCASSQGLAAYQETQYFGPGTRLLVL.